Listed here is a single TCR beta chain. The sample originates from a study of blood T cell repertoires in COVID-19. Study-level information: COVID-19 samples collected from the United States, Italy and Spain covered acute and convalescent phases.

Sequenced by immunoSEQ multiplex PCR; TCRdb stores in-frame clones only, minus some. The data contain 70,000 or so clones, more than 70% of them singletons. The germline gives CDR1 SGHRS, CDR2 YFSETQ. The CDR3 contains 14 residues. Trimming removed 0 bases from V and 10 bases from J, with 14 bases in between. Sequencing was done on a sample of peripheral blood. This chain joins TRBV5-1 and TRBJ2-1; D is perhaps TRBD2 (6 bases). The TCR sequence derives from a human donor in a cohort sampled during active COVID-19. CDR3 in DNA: TGCGCCAGCAGCTTGGACTCGGGAGTGCAGGAGCAGTTCTTC. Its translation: CASSLDSGVQEQFF. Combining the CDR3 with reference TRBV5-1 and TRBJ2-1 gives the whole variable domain KAGVTQTPRYLIKTRGQQVTLSCSPISGHRSVSWYQQTPGQGLQFLFEYFSETQRNKGNFPGRFSGRQFSNSRSEMNVSTLELGDSALYLCASSLDSGVQEQFFGPGTRLTVL.